This T cell receptor beta chain was sequenced in a study of PD-1 blockade in classical Hodgkin lymphoma. Findings and limits, study-wide: Although disease activity or prior therapy may be involved, causes of the repertoire differences remain undefined. Healthy donors were reported to have higher baseline TCR diversity than newly diagnosed patients. Nivolumab initiated under 1 year post-ASCT led to patient exclusion.

The CDR3 contains 14 residues. In the case of this clone: Its antigen is currently unknown.

Generated by immunoSEQ multiplex PCR, the TCRdb table keeps only in-frame clones and is missing some. Of around 20,000 clones listed, more than 80% are singletons. No patient escaped relapse after autologous stem cell transplantation, and brentuximab vedotin exposure varied. The TCR was taken from a human donor with classical Hodgkin lymphoma. The chain combines TRBV21-1 with TRBJ2-3; the listed D gene, TRBD2, was not tested against the DNA. TRBV21-1 represents a pseudogene. The source material was peripheral blood mononuclear cells (PBMCs), sampled before the second cycle of nivolumab. The CDR3: CASSKERVEDTQYF. CDR3 nucleotides: TGTGCCAGCAGCAAAGAGAGGGTTGAAGATACGCAGTATTTT.